This is a list of T cell receptor beta chains from one sample in a study of CD8 T cells in Susac syndrome. Using its own MiXCR run on the immunoSEQ multiplex PCR reads, TCRdb lists one record per CDR3 protein. Here the sample spans roughly 120,000 distinct CDR3 sequences, 85% to 95% being singletons. Material: CD8+ T cells from PBMCs. Receptor source: a human donor with multiple sclerosis. Both conserved end residues are part of each CDR3. The D gene is left open where the match is weak. Clone size is given for some rows only: seen once, a few or many times, or a class if the clone is expanded.

size	J	V	D	DNA	CDR3
.	TRBJ2-4	TRBV5-1	.	TGCGCCAGCAGCTTGGATGCGCCTGAAAAAAACATTCAGTACTTC	CASSLDAPEKNIQYF
.	TRBJ2-1	TRBV5-1	TRBD1	TGCGCCAGCAGCTGGCGCCAGGGGGATTCCTACAATGAGCAGTTCTTC	CASSWRQGDSYNEQFF
.	TRBJ2-7	TRBV27	.	TGTGCCAGCAGTTTAGCCGGAGGCGTCTACGAGCAGTACTTC	CASSLAGGVYEQYF
.	TRBJ1-3	TRBV15	.	TGTGCCACCGGGGACCTCAGGGCGAACACCATATATTTT	CATGDLRANTIYF
.	TRBJ2-7	TRBV5-1	.	TGCGCCAGCAGCTTGCGCCAGGGAAGGTCCTACGAGCAGTACTTC	CASSLRQGRSYEQYF
.	TRBJ2-1	TRBV29-1	TRBD1	TGCAGCGTTGAAGCCCAGACAGGGGCTAGGAATGAGCAGTTCTTC	CSVEAQTGARNEQFF
.	TRBJ1-1	TRBV7-6	.	TGTGCCAGCAGCTTAAGGGCAGCGAACACTGAAGCTTTCTTT	CASSLRAANTEAFF
.	TRBJ2-2	TRBV23-1	.	TGCGCCAGCAGTCCAACGTCCCTGGCGTACACCGTTGAGCTGTTTTTT	CASSPTSLAYTVELFF
.	TRBJ1-1	TRBV30	.	TGTGCCTGGAGTGTCCCAAAGACCGGATCGGGCACTGAAGCTTTCTTT	CAWSVPKTGSGTEAFF
.	TRBJ2-3	TRBV18	TRBD1	TGTGCCAGCTCCCGGACAGGGGAACGAGATACGCAGTATTTT	CASSRTGERDTQYF
.	TRBJ2-3	TRBV4-1	.	TGCGCCAGCAGCCAAAGGACACCAGTTACGCAGTATTTT	CASSQRTPVTQYF
few	TRBJ2-2	TRBV11-2	.	TGTGCCAGCAGCTTTGGCGGGGAGCTGTTTTTT	CASSFGGELFF
.	TRBJ2-1	TRBV9	.	TGTGCCAGCAGCGAGGAGGGGATGGGTGAGCAGTTCTTC	CASSEEGMGEQFF
once	TRBJ2-3	TRBV3-1	.	TGTGCCAGCAGCCAAGTCCGGCGGCAAAGCACAGATACGCAGTATTTT	CASSQVRRQSTDTQYF
.	TRBJ1-5	TRBV4-1	.	TGCGCCAGCAGCCGAGAGGGACCCCCTTTGATTCCCCAGCATTTT	CASSREGPPLIPQHF
.	TRBJ2-4	TRBV6-6	.	TGTGCCAGCAGTTCCCTATTTGGTCCGGTTAAAAACATTCAGTACTTC	CASSSLFGPVKNIQYF
.	TRBJ1-5	TRBV24-1	.	TGTGCCACCAGTGGGGGGCTGAGCAATCAGCCCCAGCATTTT	CATSGGLSNQPQHF
.	TRBJ1-2	TRBV4-1	TRBD1	TGCGCCAGCAGCCCCCGACAGGGCCGGTACTATGGCTACACCTTC	CASSPRQGRYYGYTF
.	TRBJ2-2	TRBV4-1	TRBD2	TGCGCCAGCAGCCAACTAGCGGGAGTGAACACCGGGGAGCTGTTTTTT	CASSQLAGVNTGELFF
.	TRBJ2-5	TRBV7-9	.	TGTGCCAGCAGCCCCGAAATCAGATTTCAAGAGACCCAGTACTTC	CASSPEIRFQETQYF
.	TRBJ2-5	TRBV9	.	TGTGCCAGCAGCGGCGCGGGAATCCAAGAGACCCAGTACTTC	CASSGAGIQETQYF
.	TRBJ1-4	TRBV7-3	.	TGTGCCAGCAGCTTAAGGGGACCTTTGAGGGCCGTCTCGGAGAAACTGTTTTTT	CASSLRGPLRAVSEKLFF
.	TRBJ2-7	TRBV9	TRBD1	TGTGCCAGCAGCAATACTCAGGGGGCGCGGGAGCAGTACTTC	CASSNTQGAREQYF
once	TRBJ2-2	TRBV19	.	TGTGCCAGTAGTATTTGGTACAGCCCGAACACCGGGGAGCTGTTTTTT	CASSIWYSPNTGELFF
.	TRBJ1-1	TRBV3-1	.	TGTGCCAGCAGCCCCATAGATGGGGCGCTTTACGAAGCTTTCTTT	CASSPIDGALYEAFF
few	TRBJ2-3	TRBV5-1	.	TGTGCCAGCAGCGGGGATACGCAGTATTTT	CASSGDTQYF
.	TRBJ2-1	TRBV7-9	.	TGTGCCAGCCGGGGGACAGTCCGAAATGAGCAGTTCTTC	CASRGTVRNEQFF
.	TRBJ2-7	TRBV7-8	.	TGTGCCAGCAGCTTGACCCCAACAGGGTCCGAGCAGTACTTC	CASSLTPTGSEQYF
.	TRBJ1-2	TRBV6-6	TRBD1	TGTGCCAGCAGTTACCCCGAGCAGGGGGCTCATGGCTACACCTTC	CASSYPEQGAHGYTF
.	TRBJ2-1	TRBV5-1	.	TGCGCCAGCAGCTTCTCACCAGATTCCTACAATGAGCAGTTCTTC	CASSFSPDSYNEQFF
.	TRBJ2-7	TRBV9	TRBD2	TGTGCCAGCAGCGTAGCGGGGGGTTCGGGCTACGAGCAGTACTTC	CASSVAGGSGYEQYF
.	TRBJ2-5	TRBV15	.	TGTGCCACCAGCAGAGAAAGATTCGAGACCCAGTACTTC	CATSRERFETQYF
.	TRBJ1-1	TRBV4-1	TRBD1	TGCGCCAGCAGCCAGGACTTGGGACAGAGGGGCACTGAAGCTTTCTTT	CASSQDLGQRGTEAFF